Following are 4 T cell receptor beta chains from one sample sequenced in a study of blood T cell repertoires in COVID-19 (dated by TCRdb to 2018 to 2020). Receptor libraries were prepared by the immunoSEQ multiplex PCR assay. This immuneACCESS table, as held by TCRdb, lists in-frame sequences with V and J called but not all clones. Of the missing ones, under half trace to an unresolved V gene in checked studies; the others have no known cause. This sample gives roughly 250,000 clones in total; more than 70% of them show up just once. The top ten constitute roughly 2% of the sample. Sample: peripheral blood. The receptors were sampled from a woman aged 35 to 49 who had recovered from COVID-19.

The chain combines TRBV5-6 with TRBJ2-5; perhaps TRBD2 as D (6 bases). Trimming shortened V by 2 bases and J by 4 bases, and 9 bases separated the two germline ends. In germline, CDR1 is SGHDT, CDR2 YYEEEE. The CDR3 loop spans 13 amino acids. CDR3 region: CASSFAGRETQYF. The DNA of the CDR3 is TGTGCCAGCAGCTTTGCGGGGAGAGAGACCCAGTACTTC. Filled out from reference TRBV5-6 and TRBJ2-5, the complete variable domain reads DAGVTQSPTHLIKTRGQQVTLRCSPKSGHDTVSWYQQALGQGPQFIFQYYEEEERQRGNFPDRFSGHQFPNYSSELNVNALLLGDSALYLCASSFAGRETQYFGPGTRLLVL.

V gene TRBV28 combines with J gene TRBJ2-5; 7 bases are shared with TRBD1. Trimming removed 6 bases from V and 3 bases from J; junction bases left unmatched: 4. The CDR3 spans 13 residues. In germline, CDR1 is MDHEN, CDR2 SYDVKM. The CDR3 protein is CASRTGLEETQYF. CDR3 nucleotide sequence: TGTGCCAGCAGGACAGGGCTTGAAGAGACCCAGTACTTC.

V gene TRBV20-1 combines with J gene TRBJ2-7; 10 nucleotides agree with TRBD2. V lost 3 bases and J lost 0; bases outside the gene matches: 5. The CDR3 spans 15 residues. Germline V gene lookup returns CDR1 DFQATT and CDR2 SNEGSKA (reference sequence). The CDR3 sequence is CSASGRTSGSYEQYF. DNA for the CDR3: TGCAGTGCTAGTGGAAGGACTAGCGGCTCCTACGAGCAGTACTTC.

This sequence joins TRBV5-1 and TRBJ2-7; 8 nucleotides line up with TRBD2. Per germline, CDR1 SGHRS and CDR2 YFSETQ. There are 16 residues in the CDR3. After removal of 0 bases from V and 0 bases from J, the junction contained 5 bases not matched to a gene. DNA for the CDR3: TGCGCCAGCAGCTTGGCCCCTACTAGCGGCTCCTACGAGCAGTACTTC. This gives the protein CASSLAPTSGSYEQYF.